A single sample is the source of the 23 T cell receptor beta chains below, sequenced in a study of a mutant IDH1 vaccine in newly diagnosed glioma. Repertoires were generated with immunoSEQ multiplex PCR, while TCRdb's copy carries only in-frame clones and drops some. The table records roughly 41,000 clones, roughly 80% of them present only once. Time point reported: baseline, week 1 (first vaccination visit). Stated treatment: pre-vaccination baseline after standard-of-care therapy. The input for sequencing was PBMCs, taken from a glioma patient treated with radiotherapy, temozolomide or both. These TCRs come from a man aged 40-50 years with glioma. Some clones in this sample may be carry-over from other donors' samples.

This chain links TRBV7-2 with TRBJ2-1, with D possibly being TRBD2 (7 bases). This CDR3 is 15 amino acids long. V was clipped by 1 base and J by 5 bases, with 12 bases between them. CDR1 SGHTA and CDR2 FQGNSA come from the germline V gene. The CDR3 nucleotides are TGTGCCAGCAGCTTAGGGGGGGGGCGACACAATGAGCAGTTCTTC. It specifies CASSLGGGRHNEQFF.

The gene calls are TRBV27 and TRBJ1-5, with D maybe TRBD1 (5 bases). Trimming pared 4 bases from V and 7 bases from J, leaving 8 bases between. CDR1 is MNHEY, CDR2 SMNVEV, per germline (reference sequence). CDR3 length: 12 residues. The CDR3 DNA follows: TGTGCCAGCAGTTCTAAGGGGCAGCCCCAGCATTTT. Translation gives CASSSKGQPQHF.

This clone appeared a few times. This chain connects TRBV19 to TRBJ2-7, with D possibly TRBD1 on 6 matching bases. The germline V gene encodes CDR1 LNHDA and CDR2 SQIVND (reference sequence). Trimming took 5 bases from V and 2 from J, leaving 10 bases between them. This CDR3 contains 13 residues. The CDR3 nucleotides are TGTGCCAGTAGTCTCACAGGGACCTACGAGCAGTACTTC. Translating it yields CASSLTGTYEQYF. Together with reference TRBV19 and TRBJ2-7, the CDR3 gives the full variable domain: DGGITQSPKYLFRKEGQNVTLSCEQNLNHDAMYWYRQDPGQGLRLIYYSQIVNDFQKGDIAEGYSVSREKKESFPLTVTSAQKNPTAFYLCASSLTGTYEQYFGPGTRLTVT.

The chain employs TRBV29-1 and TRBJ2-1; D is undetermined. Trimming removed 4 bases from V and 13 bases from J, with 14 bases in between. CDR3 size: 11 residues. From germline, CDR1 is SQVTM and CDR2 ANQGSEA. The CDR3 reads CSVAREIRQFF. For the CDR3, the DNA is TGCAGCGTTGCCCGCGAGATTCGACAGTTCTTC.

The chain couples TRBV6-6 to TRBJ2-4; 8 positions agree with TRBD1. The CDR3 spans 15 residues. CDR1 MNHNY and CDR2 SVGAGI come from the germline V gene (reference sequence). V lost 6 bases and J lost 6; bases outside the gene matches: 10. CDR3 nucleotide sequence: TGTGCCAGCAGGACAGACAGGGGCGTTGGAAACATTCAGTACTTC. Translating gives CASRTDRGVGNIQYF.

The chain uses TRBV4-1 and TRBJ1-4; D not resolved. This CDR3 contains 18 residues. Trimming removed 5 bases from V and 0 bases from J, with 19 bases in between. Germline CDR1 and CDR2: MGHRA and YSYEKL. The CDR3 nucleotides are TGCGCCAGCAGCACCCAACCGGCCTTACAGCCAACTAATGAAAAACTGTTTTTT. Translating gives CASSTQPALQPTNEKLFF.

The chain links TRBV25-1 to TRBJ1-3; D might be TRBD1 (5 bases). V was trimmed by 2 bases and J by 0 bases, leaving 5 bases between them. The CDR3 extends over 14 amino acids. Germline CDR1 MGHDK, CDR2 SYGVNS. The DNA for the CDR3 is TGTGCCAGCAGTGAAGGGGCCTCTGGAAACACCATATATTTT. Its protein product is CASSEGASGNTIYF.

The chain has TRBV2 and TRBJ1-1; D gene uncertain. The CDR3 is made up of 12 amino acids. CDR1 and CDR2 (germline): SNHLY, FYNNEI. The V end lost 7 bases, the J end lost 5 bases, and 11 bases lay between the germline ends. In nucleotides, the CDR3 is TGTGCCAGCACCGAGGGTGGGACTGAAGCTTTCTTT. Its translation is CASTEGGTEAFF.

This rearrangement joins TRBV6-5 to TRBJ1-6; no firm D call. CDR1 and CDR2 from the germline V gene are MNHEY and SVGAGI. V lost 8 bases and J 7 bases, leaving 12 bases between the germline ends. The CDR3 consists of 13 residues. DNA of the CDR3: TGTGCCAGCTACGGCCGCCTCAATTCACCCCTCCACTTT. Amino acid sequence: CASYGRLNSPLHF.

This clone was seen a few times. V is TRBV4-1 and J is TRBJ2-7; tentative D call: TRBD2 (5 bases). Germline loops: CDR1 MGHRA, CDR2 YSYEKL. V was cut by 1 base and J by 7 bases, with 11 bases left in between. The CDR3 extends over 13 amino acids. The CDR3 nucleotides read TGCGCCAGCAGCCAAGGCGGGCCTGGAGAGCAGTACTTC. Translating gives CASSQGGPGEQYF.

V usage is TRBV4-3 and J usage is TRBJ1-3; D unclear. Germline V gene data show CDR1 as LGHNA and CDR2 as YSLEER. V was trimmed by 0 bases and J by 0 bases, leaving 9 bases between them. The CDR3 spans 16 residues. The chain's CDR3 is CASSQDSITSGNTIYF. CDR3 in DNA: TGCGCCAGCAGCCAAGATAGTATTACCTCTGGAAACACCATATATTTT.

The genes are TRBV18 and TRBJ2-1; TRBD2 matches at 7 bases. Trimming took 2 bases from V and 7 from J; bases not matched to a gene: 23. Germline loops: CDR1 KGHSH, CDR2 LQKENI. This CDR3 region has 20 residues. The CDR3 DNA reads TGTGCCAGCTCACCAAGGTTCTTGGTTGCAGGCCCTGAGCGGGGAAATGAGCAGTTCTTC. This encodes CASSPRFLVAGPERGNEQFF.

CDR3 protein: CASSQVAGVSDEQFF. CDR3 in DNA: TGTGCCAGCAGCCAAGTAGCGGGGGTTTCGGATGAGCAGTTCTTC. The J gene is TRBJ2-1, the V gene TRBV7-2; TRBD2 aligns across 9 bases. Looked up from germline, CDR1 is SGHTA and CDR2 is FQGNSA. The CDR3 extends over 15 amino acids. V gave up 5 bases and J gave up 8 bases; unmatched junction bases: 10.

This clone showed up just once. The chain uses TRBV7-3 and TRBJ2-3; D is uncertain. CDR1 and CDR2 from the germline V gene are SGHTA and FQGTGA. V lost 2 bases and J lost 1, with 1 base in between. The CDR3 is 12 amino acids. The CDR3 sequence: CASSLGTDTQYF. The CDR3 DNA reads TGTGCCAGCAGCTTAGGCACAGATACGCAGTATTTT.

The V and J genes are TRBV7-9 and TRBJ1-2; tentative D call: TRBD1 (5 bases). CDR1 and CDR2 from the germline V gene are SEHNR and FQNEAQ (reference sequence). V shed 1 base and J shed 4 bases, with 13 bases lying between them. This CDR3 is 15 amino acids long. This CDR3 is CASSLDAGGFYGYTF. The CDR3 DNA is TGTGCCAGCAGCTTAGATGCTGGGGGTTTCTATGGCTACACCTTC.

V usage is TRBV5-1 and J usage is TRBJ1-1; TRBD1 might be the D (5 bases). V was shortened by 2 bases and J by 4 bases, with 12 bases between the two germline ends. Germline values: CDR1 SGHRS, CDR2 YFSETQ. The CDR3 is 14 residues long. The CDR3: CASSFGGVSTEAFF. CDR3 sequence (DNA): TGCGCCAGCAGCTTCGGGGGAGTGAGCACTGAAGCTTTCTTT.

V and J are TRBV5-4 and TRBJ2-7, with TRBD1 identical over 7 bases. Germline V gives CDR1 SGHNT, CDR2 YYREEE (reference sequence). The CDR3 length is 17 residues. The trim removed 4 bases at V and 3 bases at J, leaving 16 bases unmatched. CDR3: CASSPYRGAELSYEQYF. CDR3 bases: TGTGCCAGCAGCCCCTACAGGGGTGCGGAACTAAGCTACGAGCAGTACTTC.

This chain joins TRBV30 and TRBJ2-2; D uncertain. Germline V gene sequence: CDR1 GTSNPN, CDR2 SVGIG (reference sequence). Trimming shortened V by 3 bases and J by 5 bases, and 16 bases separated the two germline ends. This CDR3 contains 15 residues. CDR3 sequence: CAWSTRLAVTGELFF. The CDR3 DNA sequence: TGTGCCTGGAGCACCCGCCTCGCCGTGACCGGGGAGCTGTTTTTT.

The chain couples TRBV28 to TRBJ2-6, with D hard to call. The CDR3 has 13 residues. Between the trimmed V and J ends, which lost 9 bases and 0 bases, there was a span of 6 bases. CDR1 and CDR2 from the germline V gene are MDHEN and SYDVKM. Here the CDR3 reads CASCSSGANVLTF. Written as DNA, the CDR3 is TGTGCCAGTTGTAGCTCTGGGGCCAACGTCCTGACTTTC.

This chain uses TRBV6-5 with TRBJ2-5, with 7 bases matching TRBD1. The CDR3 contains 15 residues. The germline V gene has CDR1 MNHEY and CDR2 SVGAGI. V dropped 2 bases and J dropped 5; count of bases not matched to a gene: 8. The CDR3 DNA sequence: TGTGCCAGCAGTTACCTCGAGGGGGCGAAGGAGACCCAGTACTTC. Protein sequence: CASSYLEGAKETQYF.

The chain has TRBV9 and TRBJ2-7; D may be TRBD2 (6 bases). Trimming left V 0 bases short and J 4 bases short, with 11 bases between. Germline values: CDR1 SGDLS, CDR2 YYNGEE. The length of the CDR3 is 14 residues. The CDR3 DNA sequence: TGTGCCAGCAGCGTAGGGCATGGGGGGTACGAGCAGTACTTC. Amino acid sequence: CASSVGHGGYEQYF.

The rearrangement links TRBV5-8 to TRBJ1-6; TRBD1 might be the D (5 bases). The CDR3 loop spans 14 amino acids. The V gene lost 2 bases and the J gene lost 8 bases, with 11 bases spanning the gap. CDR1 and CDR2 from the germline V gene are SGHTS and YDEGEE. Here the CDR3 reads CASSLGLGDSPLHF. In DNA form, the CDR3 reads TGTGCCAGCAGCTTAGGTCTGGGGGATTCACCCCTCCACTTT.

The genes are TRBV5-1 and TRBJ2-2, with D perhaps being TRBD1 or TRBD2 (5 bases each). The germline V gene has CDR1 SGHRS and CDR2 YFSETQ. Trimming took off 1 base at V and 7 bases at J, with 14 bases between the two ends. CDR3 length: 15 amino acids. The CDR3, as DNA: TGCGCCAGCAGCTTGTCCGGGGCCGGCGGCGGGGAGCTGTTTTTT. This encodes CASSLSGAGGGELFF.